The 22 T cell receptor beta chains listed next were all sequenced from one sample in a study of blood T cell repertoires in COVID-19. Repertoires were generated with immunoSEQ multiplex PCR, while TCRdb's copy carries only in-frame clones and drops some. Among roughly 82,000 clones listed, around 80% were seen once. Sequencing input: peripheral blood. Receptors were obtained from a woman in her fifties or sixties with acute or convalescent COVID-19.

This clone has a handful of counts. Other DNA sequences in the same sample also yield this CDR3. V is TRBV7-3 and J is TRBJ2-7; 9 bases are shared with TRBD2. The trim removed 5 bases at V and 3 bases at J, leaving 5 bases unmatched. This CDR3 is built from 14 residues. Germline V gene data show CDR1 as SGHTA and CDR2 as FQGTGA. This chain's CDR3 is CASSLQAGGYEQYF. In DNA, the CDR3 is TGTGCCAGCAGCCTACAAGCGGGGGGCTACGAGCAGTACTTC. The variable domain in full, with the rest retrieved from reference TRBV7-3 and TRBJ2-7, is GAGVSQTPSNKVTEKGKYVELRCDPISGHTALYWYRQSLGQGPEFLIYFQGTGAADDSGLPNDRFFAVRPEGSVSTLKIQRTERGDSAVYLCASSLQAGGYEQYFGPGTRLTVT.

The CDR3 protein is CASSGSRGGYTF. The CDR3 DNA reads TGTGCCAGCAGTGGGAGCAGGGGTGGCTACACCTTC. The rearrangement links TRBV12-3 or TRBV12-4 to TRBJ1-2; maybe TRBD1 (6 bases). V lost 5 bases and J lost 7, with 11 bases in between. This CDR3 is 12 amino acids long.

The V gene is TRBV6-6, the J gene TRBJ1-5; D uncertain. CDR1 is MNHNY and CDR2 is SVGAGI in the germline V gene (reference sequence). Trimming shortened V by 8 bases and J by 4 bases, and 9 bases separated the two germline ends. This CDR3 comprises 12 residues. The CDR3 region is CASEEKNQPQHF. CDR3 in DNA: TGTGCCAGCGAGGAGAAAAATCAGCCCCAGCATTTT.

This rearrangement joins TRBV3-1 (or the pseudogene TRBV3-2) to TRBJ1-6, with D possibly TRBD1 on 6 matching bases. The germline CDR1 and CDR2 sequences are LGHDT and YNNKEL (reference sequence). Trimming took off 1 base at V and 7 bases at J, with 14 bases between the two ends. The CDR3 consists of 16 residues. CDR3 protein: CASSQGTGTLNSPLHF. The CDR3 nucleotides are TGTGCCAGCAGCCAAGGTACCGGGACACTCAATTCACCCCTCCACTTT.

The chain recombines TRBV19 with TRBJ1-4, with TRBD1 matching over 7 bases. Germline V gene data show CDR1 as LNHDA and CDR2 as SQIVND (reference sequence). The CDR3 contains 14 residues. With 6 bases clipped from V and 5 bases from J, the junction kept 6 bases outside the gene matches. The CDR3 DNA follows: TGTGCCAGTAGCCCCCGACAGGGCAATGAAAAACTGTTTTTT. Amino acids: CASSPRQGNEKLFF.

The CDR3: CASSQIDRDYGYTF. The CDR3 DNA reads TGTGCCAGCAGCCAGATAGACAGGGACTATGGCTACACCTTC. V gene TRBV3-1 (or the pseudogene TRBV3-2) combines with J gene TRBJ1-2; 7 bases fit TRBD1. The CDR3 spans 14 residues. CDR1 is LGHDT and CDR2 is YNNKEL in the germline V gene (reference sequence). The ends lost 3 bases at V and 3 bases at J; junction bases unmatched: 4.

This chain connects TRBV5-1 to TRBJ1-2; the match to TRBD1 covers 10 bases. Germline V gene sequence: CDR1 SGHRS, CDR2 YFSETQ. Trimming at V came to 4 bases and at J to 6 bases, leaving 12 bases not matched to a gene. This CDR3 has 16 amino acids. CDR3: CASSLGGTGVTHGYTF. The CDR3 coding sequence is TGCGCCAGCAGCCTTGGAGGGACAGGGGTGACTCATGGCTACACCTTC.

This chain links TRBV6-5 with TRBJ2-5; TRBD1 matches at 7 bases. The CDR3 has 15 amino acids. CDR1 and CDR2 from the germline V gene are MNHEY and SVGAGI. With V trimmed by 5 bases and J by 4 bases, 10 bases remained unmatched. The DNA for the CDR3 is TGTGCCAGCAGTAGCTCAAACACAGGGGTAGAGACCCAGTACTTC. Protein sequence: CASSSSNTGVETQYF.

The CDR3 protein is CASSPSGGGLDTQYF. In DNA, the CDR3 is TGTGCCAGCAGTCCTAGCGGGGGGGGCCTGGATACGCAGTATTTT. The V gene is TRBV2, the J gene TRBJ2-3, with 12 bases lining up with TRBD2. J gave up 6 bases and V 5 bases, and 6 bases lay outside the gene matches. Germline lookup yields CDR1 SNHLY and CDR2 FYNNEI. CDR3 size: 15 residues. Using reference TRBV2 and TRBJ2-3 for the parts outside the CDR3, the full variable domain is EPEVTQTPSHQVTQMGQEVILRCVPISNHLYFYWYRQILGQKVEFLVSFYNNEISEKSEIFDDQFSVERPDGSNFTLKIRSTKLEDSAMYFCASSPSGGGLDTQYFGPGTRLTVL.

The V and J genes are TRBV6-5 and TRBJ1-5, with a possible D match to TRBD1 (6 bases). Germline CDR1 MNHEY, CDR2 SVGAGI. Trimming pared 7 bases from V and 0 bases from J, leaving 13 bases between. CDR3 size: 15 residues. The CDR3 DNA sequence: TGTGCCAGCACCGGAGGGGGGGGTAGCAATCAGCCCCAGCATTTT. Translating gives CASTGGGGSNQPQHF.

This clone was counted a few times. V gene TRBV11-3 combines with J gene TRBJ1-2; weak D call: TRBD1 (6 bases). CDR1 is SGHNT, CDR2 YENEEA, per germline. Trimming cost V 0 bases and J 1 base, with 12 bases left between them. The CDR3 consists of 16 residues. CDR3 loop: CASSLDGDTFNYGYTF. CDR3 in DNA: TGTGCCAGCAGCTTAGATGGGGACACTTTTAACTATGGCTACACCTTC.

The chain employs TRBV7-8 and TRBJ2-3, with 8 bases that match TRBD2. CDR3 size: 14 residues. CDR1 and CDR2 from the germline V gene are SGHVS and FQNEAQ. Trimming cost V 3 bases and J 4 bases; bases outside gene matches: 3. CDR3 in amino acids: CASSFSGTPDTQYF. The CDR3 DNA reads as TGTGCCAGCAGCTTTAGCGGGACCCCAGATACGCAGTATTTT.

The chain joins TRBV3-1 (or the pseudogene TRBV3-2) to TRBJ2-5; maybe TRBD1 (5 bases). The CDR3 consists of 13 residues. Germline V gives CDR1 LGHDT, CDR2 YNNKEL (reference sequence). V was trimmed by 4 bases and J by 5 bases, leaving 11 bases between them. The chain's CDR3 is CASSRERGETQYF. The CDR3 DNA is TGTGCCAGCAGCCGAGAAAGGGGCGAGACCCAGTACTTC.

With regard to this clone: Other DNA sequences in the same sample also yield this CDR3. The gene calls are TRBV13 and TRBJ1-2; D gene uncertain. With 1 base removed from V and 5 bases from J, the gap between germline ends came to 11 bases. The CDR3 loop spans 14 amino acids. Germline lookup yields CDR1 PRHDT and CDR2 FYEKMQ (reference sequence). The CDR3 spells CASSLEGGSYGYTF. The CDR3 DNA sequence: TGTGCCAGCAGCTTAGAAGGTGGGAGTTATGGCTACACCTTC.

The J gene is TRBJ1-1, the V gene TRBV4-1; maybe TRBD1 (5 bases). Trimming removed 5 bases from V and 1 base from J, with 11 bases in between. The CDR3 runs 14 residues. From germline, CDR1 is MGHRA and CDR2 YSYEKL. The chain's CDR3 is CASSNKDTNTEAFF. The CDR3 nucleotides are TGCGCCAGCAGCAATAAGGACACGAACACTGAAGCTTTCTTT.

The chain has TRBV12-3 or TRBV12-4 and TRBJ1-1, with D unresolved. This CDR3 is 13 amino acids long. V was trimmed by 4 bases and J by 3 bases, leaving 9 bases between them. CDR3 sequence: CASSSPRDTEAFF. The CDR3 DNA follows: TGTGCCAGCAGTTCCCCCCGGGACACTGAAGCTTTCTTT.

This clone was seen once. V usage is TRBV12-3 or TRBV12-4 and J usage is TRBJ1-5; D is unclear. CDR3 length equals 13 residues. V was shortened by 8 bases and J by 6 bases, with 14 bases between the two germline ends. CDR3 nucleotide sequence: TGTGCCAGCGTCTCAGGACGGGGTCAGCCCCAGCATTTT. This translates into CASVSGRGQPQHF.

The J gene is TRBJ1-2, the V gene TRBV4-3; 10 bases line up with TRBD1. Trimming cost V 1 base and J 0 bases; bases outside gene matches: 5. CDR1 is LGHNA, CDR2 YSLEER, per germline. This CDR3 contains 17 residues. The CDR3 bases are TGCGCCAGCAGCCAAGGGACAGGGGGTCTCGCTAACTATGGCTACACCTTC. Translation gives CASSQGTGGLANYGYTF.

The chain is built from TRBV2 and TRBJ2-3; TRBD2 agrees at 12 bases. With V trimmed by 7 bases and J by 4 bases, 3 bases remained unmatched. Germline values: CDR1 SNHLY, CDR2 FYNNEI. CDR3 length: 14 amino acids. CDR3 sequence: CASNLAGGPDTQYF. DNA of the CDR3: TGTGCCAGCAACCTAGCGGGAGGGCCAGATACGCAGTATTTT.

V gene TRBV5-1 combines with J gene TRBJ2-5, with 7 bases aligning to TRBD2. The CDR3 is made up of 14 amino acids. In germline, CDR1 is SGHRS, CDR2 YFSETQ. Germline trimming cut 4 bases from V and 4 bases from J; bases unmatched to any gene: 7. CDR3 loop: CASSRSGKGETQYF. CDR3 bases: TGCGCCAGCAGCCGGAGCGGGAAGGGAGAGACCCAGTACTTC.

This chain uses TRBV11-2 with TRBJ2-1; 11 bases align to TRBD2. V trimming: 2 bases; J trimming: 4 bases; junction bases outside the gene matches: 4. The CDR3 covers 16 residues. Germline CDR1 SGHAT, CDR2 FQNNGV. In DNA form, the CDR3 reads TGTGCCAGCAGCTTATTTGGGACTAGCGGTTACAATGAGCAGTTCTTC. Translated: CASSLFGTSGYNEQFF.

The V call is TRBV6-2 or TRBV6-3, the J call TRBJ1-1, with D tentatively TRBD1 (6 bases). Trimming took 3 bases from V and 2 from J, leaving 10 bases between them. The CDR3 has 14 residues. From germline, CDR1 is MNHEY and CDR2 SVGEGT. The CDR3 here is CASSYAGTNTEAFF. CDR3 nucleotide sequence: TGTGCCAGCAGTTATGCCGGGACAAACACTGAAGCTTTCTTT.